The 18 T cell receptor beta chains given below trace back to one sample, sequenced in a study of immune evolution from preneoplasia to lung adenocarcinoma. Clones were sequenced by immunoSEQ multiplex PCR, and TCRdb holds only the in-frame ones, with some missing. The sample includes about 9,600 clones, over 75% of them seen just once. Sequenced sample: FFPE minimally invasive lung adenocarcinoma tissue. The receptor source for this set is a person aged 65 to 85 with lung adenocarcinoma.

This clone was seen a single time. V is TRBV28 and J is TRBJ1-1; no firm D call. The CDR3 sequence is 13 residues long. Looked up from germline, CDR1 is MDHEN and CDR2 is SYDVKM. V gave up 7 bases and J gave up 1 base, with 10 bases separating them. CDR3 in DNA: TGTGCCAGCATCTCCCTCAAGAACACTGAAGCTTTCTTT. This sequence encodes CASISLKNTEAFF.

The V and J genes are TRBV2 and TRBJ2-1; D gene unclear. The CDR3 contains 12 residues. V was cut by 6 bases and J by 4 bases, with 7 bases left in between. Germline V gene data show CDR1 as SNHLY and CDR2 as FYNNEI. The CDR3, as DNA: TGTGCCAGCAGCCCCACATACAATGAGCAGTTCTTC. Amino acid sequence: CASSPTYNEQFF.

V is TRBV6-5 and J is TRBJ2-1, with 7 bases lining up with TRBD1. J gave up 2 bases and V 2 bases, and 3 bases lay outside the gene matches. This CDR3 contains 15 residues. Germline V lookup: CDR1 MNHEY, CDR2 SVGAGI. CDR3 DNA sequence: TGTGCCAGCAGTTACCGCAGGGGGACCTACAATGAGCAGTTCTTC. This gives the protein CASSYRRGTYNEQFF.

The chain has TRBV7-9 and TRBJ2-7; D remains unclear. Trimming pared 1 base from V and 3 bases from J, leaving 10 bases between. This CDR3 comprises 14 residues. Per germline, CDR1 SEHNR and CDR2 FQNEAQ (reference sequence). The CDR3 protein is CASSLDGYDYEQYF. CDR3 DNA sequence: TGTGCCAGCAGCTTAGATGGGTACGACTACGAGCAGTACTTC.

The chain recombines TRBV6-5 with TRBJ1-2, with 7 bases that match TRBD1. Germline lookup yields CDR1 MNHEY and CDR2 SVGAGI. J gave up 2 bases and V 4 bases, and 4 bases lay outside the gene matches. CDR3 size: 14 residues. Here the CDR3 DNA reads TGTGCCAGCAGTTTTGGGACAGCCAACTATGGCTACACCTTC. Translated: CASSFGTANYGYTF.

This sequence joins TRBV20-1 and TRBJ2-7; no reliable D call. Germline V gene lookup returns CDR1 DFQATT and CDR2 SNEGSKA (reference sequence). V was trimmed by 3 bases and J by 4 bases, leaving 7 bases between them. This CDR3 has 11 residues. The CDR3 here is CSASYSYEQYF. CDR3 DNA: TGCAGTGCTAGCTATTCATACGAGCAGTACTTC.

The chain recombines TRBV4-2 with TRBJ2-1; 11 bases align to TRBD2. The CDR3 runs to 16 residues. Germline CDR1 is LGHNA and CDR2 is YNFKEQ. Germline trimming cut 2 bases from V and 9 bases from J; bases unmatched to any gene: 9. The CDR3 DNA follows: TGTGCCAGCAGCCAAACGGGGCCTAGCGGGGGGTCTGAGCAGTTCTTC. Residues: CASSQTGPSGGSEQFF.

The chain joins TRBV9 to TRBJ1-3; TRBD1 agrees at 7 bases. This CDR3 comprises 18 residues. The ends lost 3 bases at V and 2 bases at J; junction bases unmatched: 14. Germline assignment: CDR1 SGDLS and CDR2 YYNGEE. The CDR3 loop is CASSESLNTGVTGNTIYF. The CDR3 DNA is TGTGCCAGCAGCGAATCCCTTAACACAGGGGTAACTGGAAACACCATATATTTT.

This clone was seen only once. The chain carries TRBV6-6 and TRBJ2-7; 7 bases fit TRBD1. The V and J ends lost 2 bases and 0 bases, in that order; junction bases with no gene match: 7. From germline, CDR1 is MNHNY and CDR2 SVGAGI (reference sequence). The CDR3 sequence is 16 residues long. CDR3: CASSYEGTALSYEQYF. CDR3 in DNA: TGTGCCAGCAGTTACGAGGGGACAGCACTCTCCTACGAGCAGTACTTC.

The chain joins TRBV5-1 to TRBJ2-6; D gene ambiguous. The V and J ends lost 1 base and 0 bases respectively, with 11 bases between them. This CDR3 is built from 17 residues. Germline CDR1 and CDR2: SGHRS and YFSETQ. The CDR3 nucleotides are TGCGCCAGCAGCTTGAGTGAAATCCGCTCTGGGGCCAACGTCCTGACTTTC. Protein product: CASSLSEIRSGANVLTF.

The rearrangement joins TRBV5-6 to TRBJ2-6; 7 bases are a match to TRBD2. Trimming at V came to 1 base and at J to 0 bases, leaving 7 bases not matched to a gene. CDR1 SGHDT and CDR2 YYEEEE come from the germline V gene. The CDR3 is made up of 18 amino acids. The CDR3 region is CASSLFSAGVSGANVLTF. Written as DNA, the CDR3 is TGTGCCAGCAGCTTGTTCAGTGCGGGGGTCTCTGGGGCCAACGTCCTGACTTTC.

This chain joins TRBV5-1 and TRBJ2-7; D is perhaps TRBD1 or TRBD2 (5 bases each). The germline V and J ends were trimmed by 4 bases and 3 bases, with 14 bases remaining between them. The CDR3 is made up of 14 amino acids. Germline V gene lookup returns CDR1 SGHRS and CDR2 YFSETQ. The DNA for the CDR3 is TGCGCCAGCAGCCCCCTTGGGACGGGCTACGAGCAGTACTTC. Its protein is CASSPLGTGYEQYF.

V usage is TRBV15 and J usage is TRBJ2-3; D unclear. The CDR3 spans 13 residues. Trimming stripped 0 bases from V and 4 bases from J, with 5 bases between. Looked up from germline, CDR1 is LNHNV and CDR2 is YYDKDF (reference sequence). This CDR3 is CATSRDTPDTQYF. The CDR3 nucleotides read TGTGCCACCAGCAGAGATACGCCAGATACGCAGTATTTT.

This clone was detected only once. J is TRBJ2-4 and V is TRBV6-5; 8 bases map to TRBD1. V dropped 0 bases and J dropped 5; count of bases not matched to a gene: 6. Per germline, CDR1 MNHEY and CDR2 SVGAGI. CDR3 size: 16 residues. In DNA form, the CDR3 reads TGTGCCAGCAGTTACTCCGGGACAGGCAAACAAAACATTCAGTACTTC. Translation gives CASSYSGTGKQNIQYF.

The chain joins TRBV28 to TRBJ2-7; 8 positions match TRBD2. Trimming cost V 3 bases and J 3 bases; bases outside gene matches: 7. The CDR3 is 15 amino acids. Germline loops: CDR1 MDHEN, CDR2 SYDVKM. The CDR3 sequence: CASSFSGGGHYEQYF. The CDR3 DNA reads as TGTGCCAGCAGTTTCAGCGGGGGAGGCCACTACGAGCAGTACTTC.

DNA for the CDR3: TGTGCCTGGAGCCTCGGAGGGGCACTGGGCTACACCTTC. Residues: CAWSLGGALGYTF. The genes are TRBV30 and TRBJ1-2; a weak D match, TRBD1 (5 bases). Trimming cost V 3 bases and J 8 bases, with 16 bases left between them. The CDR3 contains 13 residues. Germline V gene sequence: CDR1 GTSNPN, CDR2 SVGIG (reference sequence). The whole variable domain, remainder taken from reference TRBV30 and TRBJ1-2, is SQTIHQWPATLVQPVGSPLSLECTVEGTSNPNLYWYRQAAGRGLQLLFYSVGIGQISSEVPQNLSASRPQDRQFILSSKKLLLSDSGFYLCAWSLGGALGYTFGSGTRLTVV.

This clone is a singleton in its sample. This sequence joins TRBV7-6 and TRBJ1-6; D is ambiguous. CDR1 SGHVS and CDR2 FNYEAQ come from the germline V gene. V gave up 0 bases and J gave up 11 bases, with 11 bases separating them. The CDR3 is made up of 14 amino acids. In DNA form, the CDR3 reads TGTGCCAGCAGCTTAGCTGGAGGAGATACACCCCTCCACTTT. This gives the protein CASSLAGGDTPLHF.

The chain uses TRBV30 and TRBJ1-3; D is ambiguous. Per the germline V gene, CDR1 is GTSNPN and CDR2 is SVGIG (reference sequence). V was pared by 1 base and J by 4 bases, with 8 bases between. The CDR3 totals 13 residues. The CDR3 reads CAWSEGRGNTIYF. In DNA, the CDR3 is TGTGCCTGGAGTGAAGGCCGCGGAAACACCATATATTTT.